This entry lists 19 T cell receptor beta chains sequenced from one sample in a study of spatial heterogeneity in lung cancer. TCRdb independently ran MiXCR on the 5' RACE reads; one entry per CDR3 protein. The sample holds tens of thousands of distinct CDR3 sequences; roughly 6.5% are singletons and the top ten take 2.5% to 3%. Described time point: sample taken at primary tumor resection. Material for sequencing was whole RNA from tumor, nontumor lung or frozen PBMC, left unsorted. The sequencing used PBMCs, collected at surgery. The source of these receptors is a female donor with early-stage non-small cell lung cancer.

This clonotype was detected many times. The chain carries TRBV28 and TRBJ2-5, with 14 positions matching TRBD2. The ends lost 6 bases at V and 2 bases at J; junction bases unmatched: 11. The CDR3 length is 18 residues. The germline gives CDR1 MDHEN, CDR2 SYDVKM. The CDR3 DNA reads TGTGCCAGCAGCCCGGGACTAGCGGGGGCAAGTGCACAAGAGACCCAGTACTTC. Translating it yields CASSPGLAGASAQETQYF.

This clonotype was counted at least ten times. The chain has TRBV5-1 and TRBJ2-6; D not resolved. The V end was cut by 4 bases, the J end by 1 base, with 6 bases between. This CDR3 contains 14 residues. From germline, CDR1 is SGHRS and CDR2 YFSETQ. The CDR3 nucleotides are TGCGCCAGCAGCCGGGTGTCTGGGGCCAACGTCCTGACTTTC. It encodes CASSRVSGANVLTF.

This clonotype has at least ten counts. The chain carries TRBV29-1 and TRBJ1-4, with 7 bases lining up with TRBD1. With V trimmed by 6 bases and J by 6 bases, 4 bases remained unmatched. The CDR3 is 12 residues long. Germline assignment: CDR1 SQVTM and CDR2 ANQGSEA. CDR3 protein: CSVTGTDEKLFF. DNA for the CDR3: TGCAGCGTCACCGGGACAGATGAAAAACTGTTTTTT.

This clonotype was counted at least ten times. The chain links TRBV5-5 to TRBJ2-4; 8 bases agree with TRBD1. Germline CDR1 reads SGHKS; CDR2 reads YYEKEE (reference sequence). After removal of 3 bases from V and 8 bases from J, the junction contained 16 bases not matched to a gene. CDR3 length equals 17 residues. The CDR3, as DNA: TGTGCCAGCAGCTCGACCCCCGGGACAGGTACAGCGGACATTCAGTACTTC. Translated: CASSSTPGTGTADIQYF.

This clonotype was picked up a small number of times. The gene calls are TRBV20-1 and TRBJ2-5; 7 nucleotides match TRBD2. Germline V gene lookup returns CDR1 DFQATT and CDR2 SNEGSKA (reference sequence). The CDR3 is 13 residues long. J lost 2 bases, V lost 5 bases, and 5 bases had no gene match. DNA of the CDR3: TGCAGTGCTCGACTAGCTGGGCAAGAGACCCAGTACTTC. This codes for CSARLAGQETQYF.

In its sample, this clonotype was seen many times. The chain is built from TRBV29-1 and TRBJ2-1, with a possible D match to TRBD2 (5 bases). Trimming removed 5 bases from V and 2 bases from J, with 7 bases in between. The CDR3 consists of 12 residues. The germline gives CDR1 SQVTM, CDR2 ANQGSEA. CDR3 sequence (DNA): TGCAGCGTTTCCGGGACCTACAATGAGCAGTTCTTC. Translating it yields CSVSGTYNEQFF.

This clonotype appeared many times. CDR3 sequence reads: CSVNREDTEAFF. CDR3 DNA: TGCAGCGTTAACAGGGAAGACACTGAAGCTTTCTTT. The rearrangement uses TRBV29-1 and TRBJ1-1; D may be TRBD1 (6 bases). The CDR3 is made up of 12 amino acids. Per germline, CDR1 SQVTM and CDR2 ANQGSEA. The V and J ends lost 5 bases and 3 bases respectively, with 10 bases between them. Based on the CDR3 plus reference TRBV29-1 and TRBJ1-1, the full variable domain is SAVISQKPSRDICQRGTSLTIQCQVDSQVTMMFWYRQQPGQSLTLIATANQGSEATYESGFVIDKFPISRPNLTFSTLTVSNMSPEDSSIYLCSVNREDTEAFFGQGTRLTVV.

This clonotype was observed at least ten times. V usage is TRBV4-1 and J usage is TRBJ1-5; D uncertain. Trimming removed 3 bases from V and 7 bases from J, with 10 bases in between. The germline gives CDR1 MGHRA, CDR2 YSYEKL. The CDR3 length is 13 residues. Here the CDR3 reads CASSHRIGQPQHF. The DNA for the CDR3 is TGCGCCAGCAGCCACAGGATAGGACAGCCCCAGCATTTT.

This clonotype was observed many times. This chain joins TRBV10-2 and TRBJ2-4; maybe TRBD1 (6 bases). Trimming pared 2 bases from V and 4 bases from J, leaving 6 bases between. The CDR3 covers 13 residues. Per the germline V gene, CDR1 is WSHSY and CDR2 is SAAADI. CDR3 DNA sequence: TGCGCCAGCAGTGAGGGACAGAAAAACATTCAGTACTTC. It is translated as CASSEGQKNIQYF.

This chain links TRBV20-1 with TRBJ1-1; D unclear. CDR3 length: 11 amino acids. Germline V gives CDR1 DFQATT, CDR2 SNEGSKA (reference sequence). Trimming stripped 7 bases from V and 4 bases from J, with 10 bases between. This CDR3 reads CSGWARTEAFF. Written as DNA, the CDR3 is TGCAGTGGATGGGCGCGCACTGAAGCTTTCTTT.

V gene TRBV2 combines with J gene TRBJ2-3, with 8 bases fitting TRBD1. CDR1 is SNHLY, CDR2 FYNNEI, per germline. J lost 3 bases, V lost 6 bases, and 8 bases had no gene match. The CDR3 runs 15 residues. CDR3 loop: CASSKNRGRTDTQYF. The DNA for the CDR3 is TGTGCCAGCAGCAAAAACAGGGGGAGGACAGATACGCAGTATTTT.

This clonotype turned up a few times. This chain links TRBV5-1 with TRBJ2-7, with D possibly being TRBD1 or TRBD2 (5 bases each). Deletions cut 4 bases from V and 6 bases from J, with 14 bases between. This CDR3 region has 13 residues. CDR1 and CDR2 from the germline V gene are SGHRS and YFSETQ. The DNA for the CDR3 is TGCGCCAGCAGCCCTGAATGGGGGTCCGAGCAGTACTTC. This gives the protein CASSPEWGSEQYF.

In its sample, this clonotype was seen many times. V and J are TRBV14 and TRBJ2-3, with D maybe TRBD2 (6 bases). This CDR3 region has 19 residues. V was shortened by 4 bases and J by 5 bases, with 28 bases between the two germline ends. CDR1 is SGHDN and CDR2 is FVKESK in the germline V gene. CDR3 residues: CASSPSLLQRRSGVDTQYF. The DNA of the CDR3 is TGTGCCAGCAGCCCCAGCCTGCTACAACGCCGCTCGGGGGTAGATACGCAGTATTTT.

This clonotype was detected ten times or more. The chain recombines TRBV6-5 with TRBJ2-2, with D possibly matching TRBD2 (5 bases). Germline V gene data show CDR1 as MNHEY and CDR2 as SVGAGI. V lost 2 bases, J lost 7 bases, and 14 bases lay in between. CDR3 size: 15 residues. For the CDR3, the DNA is TGTGCCAGCAGTTACGAGCGGAATGGCGGCGGGGAGCTGTTTTTT. As protein: CASSYERNGGGELFF.

This clonotype has a count of ten or more. The rearrangement uses TRBV11-1 and TRBJ2-1; D possibly corresponds to TRBD2 (5 bases). Trimming took off 5 bases at V and 4 bases at J, with 15 bases between the two ends. This CDR3 comprises 15 residues. From germline, CDR1 is SGHAT and CDR2 FQDESV (reference sequence). For the CDR3, the DNA is TGTGCCAGCAGCCAGGACTTCGGCGGGTACAATGAGCAGTTCTTC. This codes for CASSQDFGGYNEQFF.

In its sample, this clonotype was seen many times. The genes are TRBV6-1 and TRBJ1-1; weak D call: TRBD1 (5 bases). The V end lost 10 bases, the J end lost 7 bases, and 16 bases lay between the germline ends. From germline, CDR1 is MNHNS and CDR2 SASEGT. The length of the CDR3 is 12 residues. CDR3 sequence reads: CATPGKGSEAFF. DNA of the CDR3: TGTGCCACCCCTGGAAAGGGGAGTGAAGCTTTCTTT.

This clonotype was observed at least ten times. The chain couples TRBV19 to TRBJ1-3; D is undetermined. The CDR3 has 14 residues. The ends were cut back, 6 bases at V and 0 bases at J, with 9 bases in the middle. Germline V CDR1 and CDR2: LNHDA, SQIVND (reference sequence). Here the CDR3 reads CASRARHSGNTIYF. CDR3 in DNA: TGTGCCAGTAGGGCGCGGCACTCTGGAAACACCATATATTTT.

This clonotype is labeled medium-sized. The V and J genes are TRBV28 and TRBJ2-7; no reliable D call. Looked up from germline, CDR1 is MDHEN and CDR2 is SYDVKM. V was trimmed by 5 bases and J by 3 bases, leaving 11 bases between them. The CDR3 sequence is 13 residues long. For the CDR3, the DNA is TGTGCCAGCAGTAAACCAAACAGCTACGAGCAGTACTTC. Its protein is CASSKPNSYEQYF.

This clonotype was detected ten times or more. The chain recombines TRBV4-3 with TRBJ1-4; 7 nucleotides agree with TRBD1. The CDR3 length is 15 residues. V was clipped by 0 bases and J by 8 bases; unmatched bases: 6. Germline assignment: CDR1 LGHNA and CDR2 YSLEER. CDR3 in amino acids: CASSQDHRGWEKLFF. DNA for the CDR3: TGCGCCAGCAGCCAAGATCACAGGGGCTGGGAAAAACTGTTTTTT.